A selection of T cell receptor beta chains follows, all from one sample in a study of blood T cell repertoires in COVID-19. The assay was immunoSEQ multiplex PCR, and TCRdb's table has in-frame clones only and misses some. Here the sample spans about 100,000 clones, 80% to 90% being singletons. The source material was PBMCs or T cells enriched from blood (not recorded which). The receptors derive from a woman aged 45-65 years who had recovered from COVID-19. Each CDR3 is given with its conserved first and last residue. Fields, in order: clone size, J gene, D gene, V gene, CDR3 length, CDR3 DNA, CDR3 protein. D genes are given only for firm matches. Some rows mark clone size as missing; the rest say once, few, many or name a class of expanded clone.

many,TRBJ1-2,NA,TRBV19,12,TGTGCCACTTCGCAGGCTAACTATGGCTACACCTTC,CATSQANYGYTF
once,TRBJ1-6,NA,TRBV2,13,TGTGCCAGCAGTGACGGGGTAAATTCACCCCTCCACTTT,CASSDGVNSPLHF
NA,TRBJ2-1,TRBD2,TRBV2,15,TGTGCCAGCAGTGATAAGCTAGCGGGACGGGGGGAGCAGTTCTTC,CASSDKLAGRGEQFF
NA,TRBJ2-1,NA,TRBV7-2,14,TGTGCCAGCAGCTTACCCTCTACCCGTGGTGAGCAGTTCTTC,CASSLPSTRGEQFF
once,TRBJ1-5,TRBD1,TRBV2,14,TGTGCCAGCAAAATGGACAGGGAGGATCAGCCCCAGCATTTT,CASKMDREDQPQHF
NA,TRBJ2-7,NA,TRBV21-1,19,TGTGCCAGCAGCAAAATCCAATCCCCCCAAGTTGAGCTCTCCTACGAGCAGTACTTC,CASSKIQSPQVELSYEQYF
NA,TRBJ1-1,NA,TRBV19,13,TGTGCCAGTAGTATAGGGCCAGACACTGAAGCTTTCTTT,CASSIGPDTEAFF
once,TRBJ2-7,NA,TRBV28,12,TGTGCCAGCAGTTTTGACAGCTACGAGCAGTACTTC,CASSFDSYEQYF
NA,TRBJ2-2,NA,TRBV3-1/TRBV3-2,11,TGTGCCAGTAAGGCGGCGAGGGAGCTGTTTTTT,CASKAARELFF
NA,TRBJ2-2,NA,TRBV5-1,16,TGCGCCAGCAGCTTGGGCGCGCTCGCGAGTACCGGGGAGCTGTTTTTT,CASSLGALASTGELFF
NA,TRBJ2-3,NA,TRBV6-2/TRBV6-3,12,TGTGCCAGCAGTTACCCCTCGGATACGCAGTATTTT,CASSYPSDTQYF
NA,TRBJ1-4,TRBD1,TRBV5-1,15,TGCGCCAGCAGCATACCAACAGGGGGCGGGGAAAAACTGTTTTTT,CASSIPTGGGEKLFF
NA,TRBJ2-7,NA,TRBV6-2/TRBV6-3,15,TGTGCCAGCAGTCCGCGGGGCCCTCGCTCATCCGAGCAGTACTTC,CASSPRGPRSSEQYF
few,TRBJ2-3,TRBD1,TRBV24-1,16,TGTGCCACCAGTGATTTGGGGACAGGTAGCACAGATACGCAGTATTTT,CATSDLGTGSTDTQYF
NA,TRBJ2-1,NA,TRBV27,15,TGTGCCAGCAGCCAACATGGGGCTGGGGACAATGAGCAGTTCTTC,CASSQHGAGDNEQFF
NA,TRBJ2-2,TRBD1,TRBV6-5,13,TGTGCCAGCAGCCCGACAGGGGCCGGGGAGCTGTTTTTT,CASSPTGAGELFF
NA,TRBJ1-4,NA,TRBV23-1,8,TGCGCCATTTCGTTACTGTTTTTT,CAISLLFF
NA,TRBJ2-5,TRBD2,TRBV6-5,13,TGTGCCACTACGGTAGCGGGACAAGAGACCCAGTACTTC,CATTVAGQETQYF
few,TRBJ1-1,TRBD1,TRBV5-1,15,TGCGCCAGCAGCTATGGGACAGGGAGAGGGACTGAAGCTTTCTTT,CASSYGTGRGTEAFF
NA,TRBJ1-4,TRBD1,TRBV7-6,15,TGTGCCAGCAGCAAGACCGGGACAGGGGTCGAAAAACTGTTTTTT,CASSKTGTGVEKLFF
NA,TRBJ2-1,TRBD2,TRBV7-3,15,TGTGCCAGCAGCGAACTAGCGGGGGTCTTCTATGAGCAGTTCTTC,CASSELAGVFYEQFF
few,TRBJ2-7,NA,TRBV24-1,15,TGTGCCACCGATCTCCCCATGACAGGTCCCTACGAGCAGTACTTC,CATDLPMTGPYEQYF
NA,TRBJ2-2,TRBD1,TRBV27,22,TGTGCCAGCAGCCCGAGGCCCCCCCTCGTACGGACAGGGGCAGGTAACACCGGGGAGCTGTTTTTT,CASSPRPPLVRTGAGNTGELFF
NA,TRBJ2-1,TRBD2,TRBV7-8,16,TGTGCCAGCGCGGGAGGTACCGGGAGCTCCTACAATGAGCAGTTCTTC,CASAGGTGSSYNEQFF
NA,TRBJ2-1,NA,TRBV28,12,TGTGCCAGCAGGGAGGAATACAATGAGCAGTTCTTC,CASREEYNEQFF
once,TRBJ2-3,NA,TRBV19,15,TGTGCCAGTAGTATCCAGGGGCCCGGCACAGATACGCAGTATTTT,CASSIQGPGTDTQYF
NA,TRBJ2-7,TRBD2,TRBV19,19,TGTGCCAGTAGTACTCCGACTAGCGGGAGTAGCCGCATCTCCTACGAGCAGTACTTC,CASSTPTSGSSRISYEQYF